Detailed here is one TCR beta chain. Its specific antigen is unknown. Base qualities were left out, and no much larger clone turns up one base away. The library came from multiplex PCR. TCRdb shows the sequencer as Illumina HiSeq 4000. iRepertoire HTBI primers and Arm-PCR amplification of CDR3 regions were used to construct TCR beta libraries. Before sequencing, the PCR products underwent gel purification. For the original study's pipeline: Across samples, around 58 TRBV and 13 to 15 TRBJ segments were identified and used for gene usage analysis of CDR3 amino acid clonotypes. COPE and FqMerger were used to merge the filtered high-quality paired reads into contigs. BLAST was used to align contigs to the IMGT TRBV, TRBD and TRBJ reference genes, and CDR3 was defined following IMGT. Clonotypes above 0.1% frequency were classified as highly expanded clones. Shannon entropy served as the measure of repertoire diversity, while the Gini coefficient captured V-J evenness. Clonotypes shared by more than one individual were considered public. Using fastp at Q25 and MiXCR, TCRdb reprocessed the public reads and kept productive beta chains. Rows with one shared CDR3 protein collapse into an entry with the most common genes and DNA. TCRdb, rather than the study authors, made the V and J calls. The sample table shows under 250,000 distinct CDR3 sequences, and around 20% are seen once. About 14% of the sample is taken by the ten largest.

This sample is part of a study of regulatory T cells in long-lasting Graves disease (dated by TCRdb to the early 2020s). With regard to the full study: Newly diagnosed Graves' disease patients had taken antithyroid drugs for less than 3 months. TCR sequencing covered about 13 persistent and approximately 20 newly diagnosed Graves' disease patients, some 35 samples in total. The study was registered as a clinical trial and conducted in China. This study used TCR sequencing and RNA sequencing of peripheral blood to compare persistent Graves' disease patients against newly diagnosed Graves' disease patients.

Results the study describes overall, beyond this receptor: The authors acknowledged the small sample size as a limitation that may reduce accuracy. Only the TCR beta chain was sequenced and analyzed. Lower TCR Shannon entropy and fewer highly expanded clones were observed in persistent Graves' disease patients than in newly diagnosed patients, which suggested clonal expansion. The study examined only peripheral blood because the primary lesion, thyroid tissue, could not be accessed. A larger number of public clonotypes was shared among persistent patients (under 3,000) than among newly diagnosed patients (about 990).

Reading the label with the study, this specimen's time point is: newly diagnosed GD, antithyroid drugs for less than 3 months. RNA was extracted from PBMCs in TRIzol for both TCR sequencing and RNA sequencing. The diagnosis of Graves' disease was made according to American Thyroid Association guidelines. The patients came from an endocrinology department in Xi'an, China. Each patient gave 9 to 10 milliliters of peripheral blood, collected in an EDTA anticoagulant tube. Ficoll Paque Plus density gradient separation was used to isolate PBMCs, and no further T cell sorting was performed. An Agilent 2100 Bioanalyzer and agarose gel were used to check RNA quality, and a NanoDrop 2000 was used to measure RNA concentration. The sample here was peripheral blood mononuclear cells (PBMCs), taken at new diagnosis, from a patient treated with antithyroid drugs. This receptor was taken from a female donor with Graves disease.

The CDR3 reads CATSDLLAGGASDTQYF. The nucleotides read TGTGCCACCAGTGATTTGCTAGCGGGGGGCGCCTCAGATACGCAGTATTTT. Here the chain combines TRBV24-1 and TRBJ2-3, with TRBD2 identical over 11 junction bases. Per the germline V gene, KGHDR is the CDR1 and SFDVKD is the CDR2. Spanning cysteine to phenylalanine, the CDR3 consists of 17 amino acids. This entry keeps only the CDR3 DNA: 51 bases, framed from base 1. Trimming accounts for 0 bases at V and 4 bases at J, while the number of junction bases matched to no gene is 5.